A selection of T cell receptor beta chains follows, all from one sample in a study of human T cells and chemical hapten exposure. TCRdb fed the RACE reads into MiXCR, producing one record per CDR3 protein. Of approximately 80,000 distinct CDR3 sequences listed, 7% to 8% are singletons. The specimen was whole blood, collected in connection with sensitization to the hapten diphenylcyclopropenone (DPC). The receptors derive from a woman aged 25 to 39 with alopecia areata. Some clones in this sample may be carry-over from other donors' samples. CDR3s include the opening cysteine and the closing phenylalanine or tryptophan. The D gene is left open where the match is weak. The listing skips clone size in some rows; elsewhere it reads once, few, many or a size class.

d_call clone_size j_call v_call cdr3_aa cdr3_nt
NA few TRBJ2-7 TRBV6-6 CASSFLQGTYEQYF TGTGCCAGCAGTTTCTTACAGGGCACCTACGAGCAGTACTTC
TRBD1 once TRBJ1-6 TRBV11-2 CASSWYRGQGSPLHF TGTGCCAGCAGCTGGTACAGGGGGCAGGGTTCACCCCTCCACTTT
NA many TRBJ2-7 TRBV12-3/TRBV12-4 CASTLRGVNEQYF TGTGCCAGCACCCTAAGGGGAGTCAACGAGCAGTACTTC
NA many TRBJ1-4 TRBV20-1 CSARVGPSREKLFF TGCAGTGCTAGAGTGGGCCCATCAAGAGAAAAACTGTTTTTT
NA few TRBJ1-2 TRBV20-1 CSARTTGPANYGYTF TGCAGTGCTAGAACAACAGGGCCAGCTAACTATGGCTACACCTTC
TRBD2 few TRBJ2-1 TRBV24-1 CATSDIPTSGGAPEQFF TGTGCCACCAGTGATATCCCGACTAGCGGGGGGGCACCTGAGCAGTTCTTC
TRBD1 NA TRBJ1-5 TRBV20-1 CSARAGTDMRPQHF TGCAGTGCTAGAGCAGGGACAGATATGAGGCCCCAGCATTTT
NA NA TRBJ2-2 TRBV5-1 CASSLAGTRYTGELFF TGCGCCAGCAGCTTGGCCGGGACACGATACACCGGGGAGCTGTTTTTT
TRBD1 many TRBJ2-7 TRBV7-6 CASSLEGQGTYEQYF TGTGCCAGCAGCTTAGAGGGACAGGGGACCTACGAGCAGTACTTC
TRBD2 many TRBJ2-3 TRBV7-2 CAYWAGGLTDTQYF TGTGCCTACTGGGCGGGGGGGCTAACAGATACGCAGTATTTT
TRBD2 many TRBJ2-3 TRBV12-5 CASGPPGGGEDTQYF TGTGCTAGTGGTCCACCCGGCGGGGGTGAGGATACGCAGTATTTT
NA many TRBJ1-5 TRBV27 CASSFRENNQPQHF TGTGCCAGCAGTTTCCGGGAAAACAATCAGCCCCAGCATTTT
TRBD2 NA TRBJ2-3 TRBV20-1 CSATRTSGGSDTQYF TGCAGTGCTACCCGGACTAGCGGGGGCTCAGATACGCAGTATTTT
TRBD1 NA TRBJ2-7 TRBV5-1 CASGQASSYEQYF TGCGCGTCGGGACAGGCTAGCTCCTACGAGCAGTACTTC
NA NA TRBJ1-2 TRBV30 CAWSAEAKAGGYTF TGTGCCTGGAGTGCAGAGGCGAAGGCTGGTGGCTACACCTTC
NA few TRBJ1-5 TRBV2 CASSEEEGVNQPQHF TGTGCCAGCAGTGAAGAGGAGGGCGTTAATCAGCCCCAGCATTTT
NA many TRBJ2-7 TRBV20-1 CSARDRSRGGGLYF TGCAGTGCTAGAGATCGGTCAAGGGGGGGAGGGTTGTACTTC
TRBD1 many TRBJ2-5 TRBV7-9 CASSPGTATTQETQYF TGTGCCAGCAGCCCCGGGACAGCTACCACCCAAGAGACCCAGTACTTC
NA many TRBJ1-5 TRBV6-5 CATSSGNNQPQHF TGTGCCACTTCGAGCGGAAACAATCAGCCCCAGCATTTT
TRBD1 many TRBJ1-3 TRBV20-1 CSARDGARQGVGDTIYF TGCAGTGCTAGAGATGGGGCTAGACAGGGTGTGGGTGACACCATATATTTT
TRBD2 few TRBJ2-3 TRBV2 CASKTSSTDTQYF TGTGCCAGCAAGACTAGCAGCACAGATACGCAGTATTTT
TRBD2 NA TRBJ2-3 TRBV4-1 CASSQVQRGGVSDTQYF TGCGCCAGCAGCCAAGTTCAGCGGGGGGGCGTATCCGATACGCAGTATTTT
NA many TRBJ1-2 TRBV5-1 CASSLEVGQGYTF TGCGCCAGCAGCTTGGAGGTGGGACAAGGCTACACCTTC
TRBD1 many TRBJ1-1 TRBV20-1 CSARQTGTWTEAFF TGCAGTGCTAGACAGACAGGGACTTGGACTGAAGCTTTCTTT
NA many TRBJ1-4 TRBV5-1 CASSLGSGSLEKLFF TGCGCCAGCAGCTTGGGTTCGGGGTCCCTGGAAAAACTGTTTTTT
NA NA TRBJ1-2 TRBV20-1 CSASIQLANYGYTF TGCAGTGCTAGTATACAGTTAGCTAACTATGGCTACACCTTC
NA many TRBJ2-1 TRBV5-1 CASSLASGRDWGNEQFF TGCGCCAGCAGCTTGGCCAGCGGTCGGGACTGGGGGAATGAGCAGTTCTTC
NA many TRBJ1-3 TRBV29-1 CSVVRGSGNTIYF TGCAGCGTTGTCCGGGGCTCTGGAAACACCATATATTTT
NA NA TRBJ2-1 TRBV5-4 CASSLGLAWHNEQFF TGTGCCAGCAGCTTGGGGCTAGCGTGGCACAATGAGCAGTTCTTC
NA many TRBJ2-7 TRBV25-1 CASSSTGEKQYF TGTGCCAGCAGTTCGACAGGCGAGAAGCAGTACTTC
NA few TRBJ1-5 TRBV4-2 CASSQEYYQPQHF TGTGCCAGCAGCCAAGAGTATTATCAGCCCCAGCATTTT
TRBD1 many TRBJ1-2 TRBV10-3 CASSHRGHPYGYTF TGTGCCAGCTCTCACAGGGGGCACCCCTATGGCTACACCTTC
NA NA TRBJ1-6 TRBV14 CASSQEGTRSPLHF TGTGCCAGCAGCCAAGAAGGGACAAGATCACCCCTCCACTTT
NA many TRBJ2-7 TRBV5-6 CASSIRAEQYF TGTGCCAGCAGCATCAGGGCTGAGCAGTACTTC
NA few TRBJ2-2 TRBV3-1 CASSQGQYTGELFF TGTGCCAGCAGCCAAGGGCAATACACCGGGGAGCTGTTTTTT
TRBD1 many TRBJ1-2 TRBV29-1 CSAKRQGSIRGYTF TGCAGCGCCAAGCGACAGGGCTCGATTCGCGGCTACACCTTC
NA many TRBJ2-6 TRBV19 CASSGWSAASSGANVLTF TGTGCCAGTAGTGGATGGTCAGCCGCAAGCTCTGGGGCCAACGTCCTGACTTTC
NA NA TRBJ2-3 TRBV6-1 CASSEEARAGAPRNTQYF TGTGCCAGCAGTGAAGAAGCGAGGGCCGGGGCCCCAAGAAATACGCAGTATTTT
TRBD1 many TRBJ1-1 TRBV28 CASTAGGTEAFF TGTGCCAGCACAGCAGGGGGCACTGAAGCTTTCTTT
NA few TRBJ1-1 TRBV2 CASHRTTGGTEAFF TGTGCCAGCCACCGGACCACCGGAGGGACTGAAGCTTTCTTT
TRBD2 many TRBJ2-2 TRBV3-1 CASSQRLAGGSTGELFF TGTGCCAGCAGCCAACGACTAGCGGGGGGTAGCACCGGGGAGCTGTTTTTT
TRBD2 NA TRBJ2-5 TRBV20-1 CSARVGSGGASVETQYF TGCAGTGCTAGAGTAGGTAGCGGGGGGGCCAGCGTAGAGACCCAGTACTTC
NA many TRBJ2-2 TRBV7-9 CASSRREVGAGELFF TGTGCCAGCAGTCGGAGGGAGGTAGGAGCCGGGGAGCTGTTTTTT
NA NA TRBJ2-5 TRBV3-1 CASSQGRAVSPPYF TGTGCCAGCAGCCAAGGTCGGGCGGTGTCACCCCCGTACTTC
NA few TRBJ2-3 TRBV2 CASSPGTDFADTQYF TGTGCCAGCAGTCCTGGGACGGATTTTGCAGATACGCAGTATTTT
NA many TRBJ1-2 TRBV2 CASSPHGGDYGYTF TGTGCCAGCAGTCCCCATGGAGGGGACTATGGCTACACCTTC
NA NA TRBJ1-5 TRBV7-2 CASRGPNQPQHF TGTGCCAGCCGAGGGCCTAATCAGCCCCAGCATTTT
TRBD1 NA TRBJ1-2 TRBV5-1 CASSLGAGGARNYGYTF TGCGCCAGCAGCTTGGGGGCAGGGGGCGCGAGAAACTATGGCTACACCTTC
NA many TRBJ2-1 TRBV6-5 CASSYSRGNEQFF TGTGCCAGCAGTTACTCGAGAGGGAATGAGCAGTTCTTC
TRBD1 NA TRBJ1-4 TRBV19 CASRTGTATEKLFF TGTGCCAGTAGGACCGGGACAGCGACTGAAAAACTGTTTTTT
NA few TRBJ1-1 TRBV5-6 CASSLRGSELNTEAFF TGTGCCAGCAGCTTGCGCGGCTCGGAATTGAACACTGAAGCTTTCTTT
NA NA TRBJ1-2 TRBV3-1 CASSQVRAYGYTF TGTGCCAGCAGCCAAGTCCGGGCCTATGGCTACACCTTC
TRBD1 few TRBJ1-1 TRBV6-5 CASSPWDSYPMNTEAFF TGTGCCAGCAGTCCCTGGGACAGCTACCCCATGAACACTGAAGCTTTCTTT
NA few TRBJ1-5 TRBV19 CASSVSGPQPQHF TGTGCCAGTAGTGTAAGTGGGCCTCAGCCCCAGCATTTT
NA few TRBJ2-1 TRBV20-1 CSARIRALLSPEQFF TGCAGTGCTAGAATCCGGGCCTTACTTAGCCCCGAGCAGTTCTTC
TRBD2 many TRBJ2-1 TRBV20-1 CSVQRGSHGEQFF TGCAGTGTACAGCGGGGCAGTCACGGTGAGCAGTTCTTC
NA many TRBJ2-2 TRBV2 CASSMTPNTGELFF TGTGCCAGCAGTATGACTCCTAACACCGGGGAGCTGTTTTTT
TRBD1 few TRBJ1-4 TRBV20-1 CSARDPRTGEEKLFF TGCAGTGCTAGAGATCCCCGGACAGGGGAAGAAAAACTGTTTTTT
NA many TRBJ1-1 TRBV4-2 CASSQEGGESAFF TGTGCCAGCAGCCAAGAGGGGGGAGAGTCCGCTTTCTTT